This T cell receptor (beta chain) was identified in a study of T cells in narcolepsy. About the study: Healthy controls were enrolled alongside patients with narcolepsy type 1 or type 2.

Using immunoSEQ multiplex PCR, the repertoire was profiled, and TCRdb retains in-frame clones only, with some absent. The sample shows some 30,000 clones, roughly 77% of them seen only once. Note on this clone: The antigen remains undetermined.

General study points: Blood of same and different patients, but not healthy controls, reportedly held recurring autoreactive clonotypes. Autoreactive HCRT-specific and TRIB2-specific clonotypes were marked in same-patient CSF-versus-blood CD4+ comparisons. No autoreactive T cell clone sequences appeared in some memory CD4+ repertoires.

What was sequenced was CD45RA- memory CD4+ T cells from PBMCs. This receptor was identified in a human donor with narcolepsy.

For the CDR3, the DNA is TGTGCCAGCAGTTACATTGTCGGGCCCACTGGGCAGTATTTT. As protein: CASSYIVGPTGQYF. The chain uses TRBV6-6 and TRBJ2-3; D is undetermined. The length of the CDR3 is 14 residues. Trimming shortened V by 2 bases and J by 11 bases, and 17 bases separated the two germline ends. The germline gives CDR1 MNHNY, CDR2 SVGAGI (reference sequence).